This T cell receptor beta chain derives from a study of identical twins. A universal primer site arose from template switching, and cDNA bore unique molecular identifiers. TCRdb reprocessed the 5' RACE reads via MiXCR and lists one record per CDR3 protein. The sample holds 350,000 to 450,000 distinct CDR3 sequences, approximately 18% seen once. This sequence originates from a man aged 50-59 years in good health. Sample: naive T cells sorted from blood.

The CDR3 spells CATSRVGRWEQFF. Written as DNA, the CDR3 is TGTGCCACCAGCAGAGTTGGCAGGTGGGAGCAGTTCTTC. The chain has TRBV15 and TRBJ2-1; unclear D gene. Germline CDR1 LNHNV, CDR2 YYDKDF (reference sequence). V was cut by 1 base and J by 10 bases, with 11 bases left in between. The CDR3 totals 13 residues.